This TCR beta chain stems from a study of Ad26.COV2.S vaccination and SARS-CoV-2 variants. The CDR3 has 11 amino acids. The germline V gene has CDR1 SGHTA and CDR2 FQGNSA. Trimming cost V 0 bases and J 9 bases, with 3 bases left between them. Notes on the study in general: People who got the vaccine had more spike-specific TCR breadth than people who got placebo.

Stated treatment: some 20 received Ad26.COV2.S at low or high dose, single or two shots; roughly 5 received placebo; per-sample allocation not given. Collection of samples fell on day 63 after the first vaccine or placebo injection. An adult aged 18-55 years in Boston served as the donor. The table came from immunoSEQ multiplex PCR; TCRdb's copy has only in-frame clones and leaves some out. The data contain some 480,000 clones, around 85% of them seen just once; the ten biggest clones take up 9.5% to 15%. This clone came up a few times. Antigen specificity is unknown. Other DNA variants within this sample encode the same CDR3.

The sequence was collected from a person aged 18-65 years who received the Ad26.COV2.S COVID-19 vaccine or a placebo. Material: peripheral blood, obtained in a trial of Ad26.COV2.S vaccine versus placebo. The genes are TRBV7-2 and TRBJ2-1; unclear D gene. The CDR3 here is CASSLASEQFF. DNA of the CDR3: TGTGCCAGCAGCTTAGCTAGTGAGCAGTTCTTC.